These T cell receptor beta chains were read from a single sample in a study of CD8+ T cells in alopecia areata. The assay was immunoSEQ multiplex PCR, and TCRdb's table has in-frame clones only and misses some. The repertoire holds over 100,000 clones, about 50% seen once, with around 19% in the top ten. Material: CD8+ T cells sorted from blood, obtained at week 0. Receptor source: a human donor with alopecia areata. The CDR3 runs from the conserved cysteine through the conserved F or W. D genes are given only for firm matches. Clone size appears in some rows only: once, few, many, or a class for an expanded clone.

clone size: few
D gene: TRBD2
V gene: TRBV15
J gene: TRBJ2-3
CDR3 protein: CATSRRGSTDTQYF
CDR3 DNA: TGTGCCACCAGCAGGCGGGGGAGCACAGATACGCAGTATTTT

clone size: -
D gene: TRBD2
V gene: TRBV29-1
J gene: TRBJ2-5
CDR3 protein: CSFGGASGYQETQYF
CDR3 DNA: TGCAGCTTTGGGGGGGCTAGCGGGTACCAAGAGACCCAGTACTTC

clone size: -
D gene: -
V gene: TRBV27
J gene: TRBJ1-2
CDR3 protein: CASSLWQGNYGYTF
CDR3 DNA: TGTGCCAGCAGTTTATGGCAGGGGAACTATGGCTACACCTTC

clone size: few
D gene: -
V gene: TRBV29-1
J gene: TRBJ2-3
CDR3 protein: CSLTGQSTDTQYF
CDR3 DNA: TGCAGCCTGACGGGTCAGTCCACAGATACGCAGTATTTT

clone size: few
D gene: -
V gene: TRBV28
J gene: TRBJ2-7
CDR3 protein: CASSSSRESSYEQYF
CDR3 DNA: TGTGCCAGCAGTTCTAGCAGAGAGTCGTCCTACGAGCAGTACTTC

clone size: few
D gene: -
V gene: TRBV7-9
J gene: TRBJ2-4
CDR3 protein: CASSSGAKNIQYF
CDR3 DNA: TGTGCCAGCAGCTCAGGGGCCAAAAACATTCAGTACTTC

clone size: -
D gene: -
V gene: TRBV30
J gene: TRBJ1-3
CDR3 protein: CAWSVAGDTIYF
CDR3 DNA: TGTGCCTGGAGTGTCGCAGGGGACACCATATATTTT

clone size: few
D gene: -
V gene: TRBV18
J gene: TRBJ1-2
CDR3 protein: CASSPEAAGYTF
CDR3 DNA: TGTGCCAGCTCACCAGAGGCAGCTGGCTACACCTTC

clone size: many
D gene: -
V gene: TRBV10-3
J gene: TRBJ2-7
CDR3 protein: CAISGTVQRQYF
CDR3 DNA: TGTGCCATCAGTGGTACAGTCCAAAGGCAGTACTTC

clone size: -
D gene: -
V gene: TRBV7-9
J gene: TRBJ1-1
CDR3 protein: CASLDGNTEAFF
CDR3 DNA: TGTGCCAGCCTGGACGGGAACACTGAAGCTTTCTTT

clone size: few
D gene: TRBD1
V gene: TRBV5-6
J gene: TRBJ1-1
CDR3 protein: CASSLGDRSKAFF
CDR3 DNA: TGTGCCAGCAGCTTGGGGGACAGGAGCAAGGCTTTCTTT

clone size: -
D gene: -
V gene: TRBV29-1
J gene: TRBJ2-7
CDR3 protein: CSGWGQGLNEQYF
CDR3 DNA: TGCAGCGGTTGGGGTCAGGGATTGAACGAGCAGTACTTC

clone size: -
D gene: -
V gene: TRBV10-3
J gene: TRBJ2-7
CDR3 protein: CAISDQTAAYEQYF
CDR3 DNA: TGTGCCATCAGTGACCAGACTGCGGCCTACGAGCAGTACTTC

clone size: -
D gene: -
V gene: TRBV7-8
J gene: TRBJ2-7
CDR3 protein: CASSLLPGNYEQYF
CDR3 DNA: TGTGCCAGCAGCTTACTCCCAGGGAACTACGAGCAGTACTTC

clone size: -
D gene: -
V gene: TRBV30
J gene: TRBJ2-2
CDR3 protein: CAWSVPGRETGELFF
CDR3 DNA: TGTGCCTGGAGTGTACCGGGCAGGGAAACCGGGGAGCTGTTTTTT

clone size: few
D gene: -
V gene: TRBV13
J gene: TRBJ2-1
CDR3 protein: CASSPPGLNNEQFF
CDR3 DNA: TGTGCCAGCAGCCCTCCGGGACTCAACAATGAGCAGTTCTTC

clone size: -
D gene: -
V gene: TRBV4-1
J gene: TRBJ2-5
CDR3 protein: CASSQDRTVEETQYF
CDR3 DNA: TGCGCCAGCAGCCAAGACCGGACAGTCGAGGAGACCCAGTACTTC

clone size: -
D gene: -
V gene: TRBV13
J gene: TRBJ2-7
CDR3 protein: CASSSSGTRYEQYF
CDR3 DNA: TGTGCCAGCAGTTCGAGTGGGACTCGCTACGAGCAGTACTTC

clone size: few
D gene: -
V gene: TRBV12-5
J gene: TRBJ1-2
CDR3 protein: CASGLAPRVFNYGYTF
CDR3 DNA: TGTGCTAGTGGTTTGGCGCCCCGAGTCTTTAACTATGGCTACACCTTC

clone size: once
D gene: -
V gene: TRBV2
J gene: TRBJ2-7
CDR3 protein: CARTVYRVGYEQYF
CDR3 DNA: TGTGCCAGGACAGTTTACAGGGTTGGGTACGAGCAGTACTTC

clone size: -
D gene: -
V gene: TRBV5-1
J gene: TRBJ2-3
CDR3 protein: CASRRTGSTDTQYF
CDR3 DNA: TGCGCCAGCAGACGCACGGGCAGCACAGATACGCAGTATTTT

clone size: few
D gene: -
V gene: TRBV7-9
J gene: TRBJ1-1
CDR3 protein: CASRLDSEAFF
CDR3 DNA: TGTGCCAGCAGATTGGACAGTGAAGCTTTCTTT

clone size: -
D gene: -
V gene: TRBV4-1
J gene: TRBJ1-1
CDR3 protein: CASSQDPGWGTEAFF
CDR3 DNA: TGCGCCAGCAGCCAAGACCCCGGGTGGGGCACTGAAGCTTTCTTT

clone size: -
D gene: -
V gene: TRBV5-6
J gene: TRBJ2-2
CDR3 protein: CASSLGWTGELFF
CDR3 DNA: TGTGCCAGCAGCTTAGGGTGGACCGGGGAGCTGTTTTTT

clone size: few
D gene: -
V gene: TRBV5-1
J gene: TRBJ2-7
CDR3 protein: CASSLFPTAYEQYF
CDR3 DNA: TGCGCCAGCAGCTTGTTCCCAACCGCCTACGAGCAGTACTTC

clone size: many
D gene: TRBD1
V gene: TRBV7-9
J gene: TRBJ2-7
CDR3 protein: CASSILGQPTYEQYF
CDR3 DNA: TGTGCCAGCAGCATACTGGGACAGCCAACCTACGAGCAGTACTTC

clone size: few
D gene: TRBD2
V gene: TRBV19
J gene: TRBJ2-1
CDR3 protein: CASSATSGGAYNEQFF
CDR3 DNA: TGTGCCAGTAGCGCGACTAGCGGGGGGGCCTACAATGAGCAGTTCTTC

clone size: few
D gene: -
V gene: TRBV27
J gene: TRBJ1-3
CDR3 protein: CASSPDGPATSGNTIYF
CDR3 DNA: TGTGCCAGCAGTCCCGACGGTCCCGCGACGTCTGGAAACACCATATATTTT

clone size: -
D gene: -
V gene: TRBV15
J gene: TRBJ1-1
CDR3 protein: CATKDPGENTEAFF
CDR3 DNA: TGTGCCACCAAGGACCCCGGGGAGAACACTGAAGCTTTCTTT

clone size: -
D gene: TRBD1
V gene: TRBV4-3
J gene: TRBJ2-7
CDR3 protein: CASSQFGTGEQYF
CDR3 DNA: TGCGCCAGCAGCCAATTCGGGACAGGGGAGCAGTACTTC